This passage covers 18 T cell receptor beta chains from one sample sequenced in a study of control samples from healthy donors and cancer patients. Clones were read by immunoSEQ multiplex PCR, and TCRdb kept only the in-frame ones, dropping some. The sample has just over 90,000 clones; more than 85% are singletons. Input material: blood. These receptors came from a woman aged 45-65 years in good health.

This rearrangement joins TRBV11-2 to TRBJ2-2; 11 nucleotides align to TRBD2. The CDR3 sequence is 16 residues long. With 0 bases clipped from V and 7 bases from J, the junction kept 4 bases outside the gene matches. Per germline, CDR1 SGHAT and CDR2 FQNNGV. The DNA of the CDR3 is TGTGCCAGCAGCTTAGAAGGTGGACTAGCGGGCGGGGAGCTGTTTTTT. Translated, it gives CASSLEGGLAGGELFF.

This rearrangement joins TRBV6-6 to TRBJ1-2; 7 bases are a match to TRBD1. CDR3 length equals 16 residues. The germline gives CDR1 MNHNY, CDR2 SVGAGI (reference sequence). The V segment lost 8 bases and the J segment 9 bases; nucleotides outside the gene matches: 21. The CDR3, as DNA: TGTGCCAGCTCTAGTTCTTCCCAGGGGGACGGACGAAGCTACACCTTC. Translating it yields CASSSSSQGDGRSYTF.

The CDR3 reads CASSRPSGAGANVLTF. CDR3 DNA: TGTGCCAGCAGCCGACCCTCAGGGGCTGGGGCCAACGTCCTGACTTTC. This chain joins TRBV6-2 or TRBV6-3 and TRBJ2-6, with a tentative D call TRBD1 (6 bases). The CDR3 runs to 16 residues. Germline V gene lookup returns CDR1 MNHEY and CDR2 SVGEGT. Trimming removed 6 bases at V and 2 bases at J, with 14 bases between.

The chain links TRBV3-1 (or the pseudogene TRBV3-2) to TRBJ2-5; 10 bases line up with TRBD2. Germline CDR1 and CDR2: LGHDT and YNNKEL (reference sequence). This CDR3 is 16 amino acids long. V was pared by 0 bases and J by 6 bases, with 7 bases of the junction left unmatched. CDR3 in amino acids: CASSQEMSGGAKTQYF. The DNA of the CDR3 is TGTGCCAGCAGCCAAGAGATGAGCGGGGGGGCGAAGACCCAGTACTTC.

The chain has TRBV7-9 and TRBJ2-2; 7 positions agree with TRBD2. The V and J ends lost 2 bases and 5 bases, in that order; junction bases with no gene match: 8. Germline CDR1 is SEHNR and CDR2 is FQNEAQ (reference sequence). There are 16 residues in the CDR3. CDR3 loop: CASSLRGGSGTGELFF. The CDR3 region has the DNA TGTGCCAGCAGCTTAAGGGGAGGGAGTGGAACCGGGGAGCTGTTTTTT.

The CDR3 DNA reads TGTGCCAGCAGCTTACTACTAGCGGGAGGCACAGATACGCAGTATTTT. Translating it yields CASSLLLAGGTDTQYF. The genes are TRBV5-5 and TRBJ2-3; 11 bases map to TRBD2. V was pared by 2 bases and J by 1 base, with 3 bases of the junction left unmatched. The CDR3 runs to 16 residues. Germline CDR1 SGHKS, CDR2 YYEKEE (reference sequence).

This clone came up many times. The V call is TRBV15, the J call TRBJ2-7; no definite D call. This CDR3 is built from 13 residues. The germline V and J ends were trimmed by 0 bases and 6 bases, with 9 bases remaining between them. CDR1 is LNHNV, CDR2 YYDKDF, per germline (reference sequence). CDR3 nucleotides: TGTGCCACCAGCAGAGATAGACCACGCGAGCAGTACTTC. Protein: CATSRDRPREQYF.

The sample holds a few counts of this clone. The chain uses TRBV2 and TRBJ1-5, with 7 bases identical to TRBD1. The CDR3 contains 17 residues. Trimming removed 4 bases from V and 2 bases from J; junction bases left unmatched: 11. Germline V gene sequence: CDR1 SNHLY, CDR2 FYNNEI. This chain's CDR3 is CASSGRGGGSGNQPQHF. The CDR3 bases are TGTGCCAGCAGTGGGAGGGGAGGGGGCTCTGGCAATCAGCCCCAGCATTTT. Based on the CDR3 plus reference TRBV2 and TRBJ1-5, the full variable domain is EPEVTQTPSHQVTQMGQEVILRCVPISNHLYFYWYRQILGQKVEFLVSFYNNEISEKSEIFDDQFSVERPDGSNFTLKIRSTKLEDSAMYFCASSGRGGGSGNQPQHFGDGTRLSIL.

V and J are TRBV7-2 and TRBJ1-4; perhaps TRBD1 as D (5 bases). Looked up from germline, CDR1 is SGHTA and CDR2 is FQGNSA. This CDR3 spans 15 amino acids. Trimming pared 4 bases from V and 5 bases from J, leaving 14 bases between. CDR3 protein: CASSSRQTENEKLFF. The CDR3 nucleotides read TGTGCCAGCAGCTCGAGACAGACAGAAAATGAAAAACTGTTTTTT.

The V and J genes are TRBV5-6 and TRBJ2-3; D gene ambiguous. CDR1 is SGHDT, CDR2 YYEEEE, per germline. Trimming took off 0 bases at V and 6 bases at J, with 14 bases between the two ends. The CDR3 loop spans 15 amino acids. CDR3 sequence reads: CASSLDYRAWDTQYF. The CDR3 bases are TGTGCCAGCAGCTTGGACTATAGGGCCTGGGATACGCAGTATTTT.

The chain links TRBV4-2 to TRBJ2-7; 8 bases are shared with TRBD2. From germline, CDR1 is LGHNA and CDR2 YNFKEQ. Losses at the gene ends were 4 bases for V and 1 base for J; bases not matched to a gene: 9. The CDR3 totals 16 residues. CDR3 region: CASSRILAGTSYEQYF. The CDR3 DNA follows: TGTGCCAGCAGCCGAATTTTAGCGGGAACGTCCTACGAGCAGTACTTC.

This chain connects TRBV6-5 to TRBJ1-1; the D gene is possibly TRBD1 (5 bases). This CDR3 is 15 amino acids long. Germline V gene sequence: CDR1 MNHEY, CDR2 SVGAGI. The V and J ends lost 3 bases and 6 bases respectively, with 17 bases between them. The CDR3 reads CASSYEAGRLAEAFF. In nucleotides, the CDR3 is TGTGCCAGCAGTTATGAGGCAGGGCGGCTTGCTGAAGCTTTCTTT.

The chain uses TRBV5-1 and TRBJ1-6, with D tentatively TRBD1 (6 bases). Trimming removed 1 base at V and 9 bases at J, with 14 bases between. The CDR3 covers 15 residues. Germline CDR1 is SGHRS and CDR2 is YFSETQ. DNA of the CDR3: TGCGCCAGCAGCTTGCACGGGACATCAGTTTCACCCCTCCACTTT. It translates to CASSLHGTSVSPLHF.

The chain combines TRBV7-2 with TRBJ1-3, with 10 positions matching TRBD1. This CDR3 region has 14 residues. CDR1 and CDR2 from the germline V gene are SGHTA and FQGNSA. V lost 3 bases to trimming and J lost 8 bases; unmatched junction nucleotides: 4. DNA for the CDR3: TGTGCCAGCAGCTTGGACAGGGGGACGGACACCATATATTTT. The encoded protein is CASSLDRGTDTIYF.

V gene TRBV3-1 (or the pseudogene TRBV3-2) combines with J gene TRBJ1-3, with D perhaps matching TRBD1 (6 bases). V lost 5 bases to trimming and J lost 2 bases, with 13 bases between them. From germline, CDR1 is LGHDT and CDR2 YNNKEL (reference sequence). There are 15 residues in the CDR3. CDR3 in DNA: TGTGCCAGCAGCTCAACAGGGAAGGCTGGAAACACCATATATTTT. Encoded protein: CASSSTGKAGNTIYF.

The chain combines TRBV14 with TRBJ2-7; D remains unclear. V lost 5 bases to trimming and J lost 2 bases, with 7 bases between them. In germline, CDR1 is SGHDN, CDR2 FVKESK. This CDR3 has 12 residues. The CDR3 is CASSGRTYEQYF. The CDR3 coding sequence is TGTGCCAGCAGCGGCAGGACCTACGAGCAGTACTTC.

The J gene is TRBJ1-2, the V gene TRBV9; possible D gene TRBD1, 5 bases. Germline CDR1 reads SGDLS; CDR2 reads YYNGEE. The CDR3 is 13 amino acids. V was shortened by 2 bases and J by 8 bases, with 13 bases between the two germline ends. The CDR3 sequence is CASSVYGARGYTF. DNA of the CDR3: TGTGCCAGCAGCGTTTACGGGGCGCGAGGCTACACCTTC.

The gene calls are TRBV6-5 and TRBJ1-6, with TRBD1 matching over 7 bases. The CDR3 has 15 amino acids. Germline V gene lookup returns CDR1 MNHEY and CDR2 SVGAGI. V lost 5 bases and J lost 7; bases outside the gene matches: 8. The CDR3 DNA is TGTGCCAGCAGTCCCCGGGACAGCCTAAATTCACCCCTCCACTTT. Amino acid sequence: CASSPRDSLNSPLHF.